What follows is one TCR beta chain and its context. Its antigen is not known. This sample is drawn from a study of blood T cells in healthy people across ages. General study findings and limits: The authors considered diversity estimates from one million T cells to be underestimates.

A second PCR of roughly 6 to 12 cycles used a sample-barcoded 5' primer and a J-beta primer mix. A 12-random-nucleotide template-switch adaptor tagged each cDNA molecule. TCRdb ran MiXCR on the 5' RACE reads and lists one entry per CDR3 protein. The sample shows about a million distinct CDR3 sequences, 35% to 40% of them seen only once. CDR1 MNHEY and CDR2 SVGAGI come from the germline V gene. V gave up 10 bases and J gave up 11 bases, with 23 bases separating them. There are 13 residues in the CDR3. This clonotype originated in a man aged 18 to 29 in good health. This sequence joins TRBV6-5 and TRBJ2-5, with D possibly being TRBD2 (7 bases). The material sequenced was blood. DNA of the CDR3: TGTGCCACCAGGGGAGGGAATACATTTGAGCAGTACTTC. Encoded protein: CATRGGNTFEQYF.